Shown below are 31 T cell receptor beta chains from a single sample sequenced in a study of post-analysis software for immune sequencing data. The study's findings and limits: Higher frequency in patients than in controls was seen for five TRBV segments, with TRBV5-6, TRBV5-1 and TRBV20-1 among them.

Their specific antigens are unknown. Sequencing libraries made from TCR beta cDNA carried unique molecular identifiers. MiXCR, applied by TCRdb to the PCR reads, yields one record per CDR3 protein. The sample includes approximately 690,000 distinct CDR3 sequences, 55% to 60% of them seen just once. The sample consisted of blood. The receptors were sampled from a girl aged 2-10 years with multiple sclerosis.

This clonotype was observed a few times. The CDR3 here is CAISDLQGGLYNEQFF. The CDR3 DNA reads TGTGCCATCAGTGACTTGCAGGGGGGTCTCTACAATGAGCAGTTCTTC. The chain employs TRBV10-3 and TRBJ2-1; TRBD1 is a possible D gene (7 bases). Trimming shortened V by 3 bases and J by 3 bases, and 15 bases separated the two germline ends. CDR3 length: 16 amino acids. CDR1 is ENHRY and CDR2 is SYGVKD in the germline V gene.

V and J are TRBV6-5 and TRBJ1-2, with D possibly matching TRBD1 (5 bases). This CDR3 has 12 amino acids. Germline CDR1 is MNHEY and CDR2 is SVGAGI. V dropped 4 bases and J dropped 8 bases, with 11 bases sitting between them. In DNA form, the CDR3 reads TGTGCCAGCAGTTGGGGCGGGTACGGCTACACCTTC. It codes for CASSWGGYGYTF.

The table lists this clonotype with many counts. The chain carries TRBV20-1 and TRBJ2-1, with TRBD1 as a possible D gene (5 bases). The V end lost 0 bases, the J end lost 5 bases, and 11 bases lay between the germline ends. Germline V CDR1 and CDR2: DFQATT, SNEGSKA (reference sequence). This CDR3 comprises 14 residues. CDR3 amino acids: CSARDNLGHNEQFF. CDR3 sequence (DNA): TGCAGTGCTAGAGACAACCTGGGGCACAATGAGCAGTTCTTC.

This clonotype was counted a few times. The J gene is TRBJ2-7, the V gene TRBV11-2; perhaps D is TRBD1 or TRBD2 (6 bases each). Germline CDR1 SGHAT, CDR2 FQNNGV. The length of the CDR3 is 15 residues. The V end lost 5 bases, the J end lost 2 bases, and 16 bases lay between the germline ends. The CDR3 protein is CASSVKGGRTYEQYF. The CDR3 nucleotides read TGTGCCAGCAGCGTCAAGGGGGGCCGTACCTACGAGCAGTACTTC.

V gene TRBV5-7 combines with J gene TRBJ2-5; TRBD2 might be the D (6 bases). TRBV5-7 is given ORF status, its function remaining uncertain. Trimming left V 4 bases short and J 5 bases short, with 21 bases between. CDR3 length: 16 amino acids. The CDR3 sequence: CASSLRKLRDFETQYF. The CDR3 nucleotides read TGTGCCAGCAGCCTACGAAAACTTAGGGACTTCGAGACCCAGTACTTC.

This clonotype was seen only a few times. The genes are TRBV19 and TRBJ2-3, with D possibly TRBD2 on 5 matching bases. CDR1 is LNHDA and CDR2 is SQIVND in the germline V gene (reference sequence). The CDR3 sequence is 15 residues long. Trimming left V 4 bases short and J 1 base short, with 12 bases between. CDR3 in DNA: TGTGCCAGTAGTAGAGGTGGAGGTGGCACAGATACGCAGTATTTT. Protein: CASSRGGGGTDTQYF.

This clonotype came up a few times. This chain links TRBV20-1 with TRBJ2-1; a weak D match, TRBD2 (6 bases). The germline V gene has CDR1 DFQATT and CDR2 SNEGSKA (reference sequence). Trimming took 1 base from V and 2 from J, leaving 12 bases between them. This CDR3 is built from 15 residues. CDR3 sequence: CSARGTTNAYNEQFF. In DNA form, the CDR3 reads TGCAGTGCTAGAGGGACTACAAACGCCTACAATGAGCAGTTCTTC.

The chain recombines TRBV3-1 with TRBJ1-1; D is ambiguous. CDR1 LGHDT and CDR2 YNNKEL come from the germline V gene (reference sequence). Trimming left V 4 bases short and J 0 bases short, with 12 bases between. CDR3 length: 15 residues. CDR3 nucleotide sequence: TGTGCCAGCAGCCCCCGCAGTGCAGTGAACACTGAAGCTTTCTTT. This sequence encodes CASSPRSAVNTEAFF.

This chain connects TRBV28 to TRBJ2-7; TRBD2 agrees at 8 bases. The trim removed 7 bases at V and 3 bases at J, leaving 8 bases unmatched. This CDR3 has 14 residues. Germline V gene lookup returns CDR1 MDHEN and CDR2 SYDVKM. The CDR3 DNA sequence: TGTGCCAGCACGTCCAGCGGGGGAAGCTACGAGCAGTACTTC. It yields the protein CASTSSGGSYEQYF.

Notes on this clonotype: The junction does not match germline at one end; this may be a read error. The rearrangement links TRBV6-6 to TRBJ2-1; 8 nucleotides agree with TRBD2. The CDR3 extends over 15 amino acids. Germline CDR1 and CDR2: MNHNY and SVGAGI (reference sequence). The CDR3 spells CANSLSGGSYNEQFF. In DNA form, the CDR3 reads TGTGCCAACAGTCTGAGCGGGGGATCCTACAATGAGCAGTTCTTC.

V is TRBV11-2 and J is TRBJ1-2; D is unclear. V was cut by 1 base and J by 2 bases, with 14 bases left in between. This CDR3 spans 16 amino acids. From germline, CDR1 is SGHAT and CDR2 FQNNGV. CDR3 loop: CASSLGPRRKNYGYTF. The DNA of the CDR3 is TGTGCCAGCAGCTTAGGCCCGCGAAGGAAGAACTATGGCTACACCTTC.

This clonotype was detected a few times. The chain employs TRBV20-1 and TRBJ2-5; 10 positions agree with TRBD2. The CDR3 runs 14 residues. After removal of 3 bases from V and 5 bases from J, the junction contained 6 bases not matched to a gene. From germline, CDR1 is DFQATT and CDR2 SNEGSKA (reference sequence). The DNA of the CDR3 is TGCAGTGCTAGTAGCGGACTAGCGGCGGAGACCCAGTACTTC. Translating gives CSASSGLAAETQYF.

The chain joins TRBV24-1 to TRBJ1-2; TRBD1 matches at 7 bases. Trimming took 3 bases from V and 6 from J; bases not matched to a gene: 6. Germline V lookup: CDR1 KGHDR, CDR2 SFDVKD. This CDR3 is built from 14 residues. The CDR3 bases are TGTGCCACCAGTGATCCAGACAGGGTCGATGGCTACACCTTC. Its translation is CATSDPDRVDGYTF.

J is TRBJ2-5 and V is TRBV7-2, with a possible D match to TRBD2 (5 bases). V was clipped by 5 bases and J by 5 bases, with 21 bases between them. The CDR3 extends over 16 amino acids. Germline CDR1 reads SGHTA; CDR2 reads FQGNSA. The chain's CDR3 is CASSQDLASFRETQYF. The DNA of the CDR3 is TGTGCCAGCAGCCAGGACTTAGCGTCATTTAGGGAGACCCAGTACTTC.

Only a few counts were recorded for this clonotype. This chain's CDR3 is CASARENTDTQYF. DNA of the CDR3: TGTGCCAGCGCCCGGGAGAACACAGATACGCAGTATTTT. The chain combines TRBV25-1 with TRBJ2-3; maybe TRBD2 (6 bases). The V end lost 8 bases, the J end lost 2 bases, and 11 bases lay between the germline ends. The CDR3 totals 13 residues. Germline assignment: CDR1 MGHDK and CDR2 SYGVNS.

V is TRBV3-1 and J is TRBJ2-5, with D perhaps TRBD2 (5 bases). In germline, CDR1 is LGHDT, CDR2 YNNKEL (reference sequence). CDR3 length: 15 residues. The V gene lost 0 bases and the J gene lost 7 bases, with 15 bases spanning the gap. The CDR3 DNA reads TGTGCCAGCAGCCAAGATCAAGGACTCTTGGGGACCCAGTACTTC. Translation: CASSQDQGLLGTQYF.

The V call is TRBV20-1, the J call TRBJ2-7; possible D gene TRBD2, 6 bases. Germline V CDR1 and CDR2: DFQATT, SNEGSKA (reference sequence). The CDR3 has 14 residues. V lost 2 bases, J lost 1 base, and 12 bases lay in between. In DNA, the CDR3 is TGCAGTGCTAGACCCACCGGGAGTTCCTACGAGCAGTACTTC. This gives the protein CSARPTGSSYEQYF.

The V and J genes are TRBV30 and TRBJ2-4; D is uncertain. Germline V CDR1 and CDR2: GTSNPN, SVGIG (reference sequence). The CDR3 spans 8 residues. Trimming stripped 3 bases from V and 15 bases from J, with 6 bases between. The CDR3 bases are TGTGCCTGGAGAACAGCGTACTTC. The encoded protein is CAWRTAYF.

V is TRBV11-2 and J is TRBJ2-2; a possible D gene is TRBD1 (6 bases). The germline V and J ends were trimmed by 4 bases and 3 bases, with 15 bases remaining between them. Germline values: CDR1 SGHAT, CDR2 FQNNGV. This CDR3 has 16 residues. CDR3 bases: TGTGCCAGCAGCTCAGACGGGACATACTACACCGGGGAGCTGTTTTTT. As protein: CASSSDGTYYTGELFF.

This clonotype has just a few counts. The chain uses TRBV7-9 and TRBJ2-1; D remains unclear. CDR1 and CDR2 from the germline V gene are SEHNR and FQNEAQ (reference sequence). The CDR3 has 12 residues. V gave up 5 bases and J gave up 5 bases, with 7 bases separating them. For the CDR3, the DNA is TGTGCCAGCAGCCTCCCACACAATGAGCAGTTCTTC. This gives the protein CASSLPHNEQFF.

The chain is built from TRBV27 and TRBJ2-1; D might be TRBD1 or TRBD2, each matching 6 bases. The CDR3 length is 15 residues. Trimming stripped 7 bases from V and 8 bases from J, with 21 bases between. Per germline, CDR1 MNHEY and CDR2 SMNVEV (reference sequence). In DNA, the CDR3 is TGTGCCAGCACCCAAGGACGAGGGGGGTATCATGAGCAGTTCTTC. Translating gives CASTQGRGGYHEQFF.

The chain joins TRBV6-5 to TRBJ2-1; 7 bases line up with TRBD1. V was pared by 2 bases and J by 6 bases, with 1 base of the junction left unmatched. Germline V gives CDR1 MNHEY, CDR2 SVGAGI. The CDR3 has 13 amino acids. The CDR3: CASSYGTANEQFF. CDR3 in DNA: TGTGCCAGCAGTTACGGGACAGCCAATGAGCAGTTCTTC.

This clonotype was seen a few times. The chain couples TRBV20-1 to TRBJ1-4; D call uncertain. The germline gives CDR1 DFQATT, CDR2 SNEGSKA (reference sequence). V was shortened by 3 bases and J by 8 bases, with 10 bases between the two germline ends. The CDR3 runs to 12 residues. The CDR3 sequence is CSASTAQEKLFF. In nucleotides, the CDR3 is TGCAGTGCTAGTACGGCTCAGGAAAAACTGTTTTTT.

This clonotype appeared a single time. V gene TRBV5-4 combines with J gene TRBJ1-2; no clear D. Germline V gene data show CDR1 as SGHNT and CDR2 as YYREEE (reference sequence). With 3 bases removed from V and 3 bases from J, the gap between germline ends came to 15 bases. The CDR3 runs 15 residues. CDR3 loop: CASSSISGVDYGYTF. The DNA for the CDR3 is TGTGCCAGCAGCTCGATATCTGGCGTAGACTATGGCTACACCTTC.

The rearrangement uses TRBV5-1 and TRBJ2-7; weak D call: TRBD1 (6 bases). There are 14 residues in the CDR3. CDR1 and CDR2 from the germline V gene are SGHRS and YFSETQ. V was clipped by 4 bases and J by 5 bases, with 16 bases between them. As DNA, the CDR3 is TGCGCCAGCAGCCGTAGGGCAGGGGCTGACGAGCAGTACTTC. Translated: CASSRRAGADEQYF.

The chain carries TRBV3-1 and TRBJ2-5, with D possibly TRBD1 on 6 matching bases. V shed 1 base and J shed 1 base, with 16 bases lying between them. The CDR3 length is 17 residues. Germline CDR1 LGHDT, CDR2 YNNKEL (reference sequence). The CDR3 DNA reads as TGTGCCAGCAGCCAAGTCCTCGGACAGAGGGGCCAAGAGACCCAGTACTTC. Translation gives CASSQVLGQRGQETQYF.

The rearrangement links TRBV6-5 to TRBJ2-5, with D unclear. The CDR3 sequence is 13 residues long. V lost 2 bases and J 5 bases, leaving 9 bases between the germline ends. Looked up from germline, CDR1 is MNHEY and CDR2 is SVGAGI. The CDR3 nucleotides read TGTGCCAGCAGTTACGACATTAGGGAGACCCAGTACTTC. This sequence encodes CASSYDIRETQYF.

On this clonotype itself: It is unclear where the CDR3 begins or ends on the DNA, so no DNA is shown, and the CDR3 is as TCRdb lists it. V gene TRBV29-1 combines with J gene TRBJ2-1; whether TRBD1, the table's D call, matches the DNA was not checked. The CDR3 spans 17 amino acids, including both terminal residues. Germline V lookup: CDR1 SQVTM, CDR2 ANQGSEA. CDR3 residues: CSAPGRWGTGTNNERFF.

The rearrangement joins TRBV5-1 to TRBJ2-3; D is unclear. V shed 5 bases and J shed 2 bases, with 12 bases lying between them. CDR3 length: 14 amino acids. In germline, CDR1 is SGHRS, CDR2 YFSETQ. The CDR3 region is CASRLNRYTDTQYF. The CDR3 DNA reads as TGCGCCAGCAGATTAAACCGGTACACAGATACGCAGTATTTT. The variable domain in full, completed from reference TRBV5-1 and TRBJ2-3, reads KAGVTQTPRYLIKTRGQQVTLSCSPISGHRSVSWYQQTPGQGLQFLFEYFSETQRNKGNFPGRFSGRQFSNSRSEMNVSTLELGDSALYLCASRLNRYTDTQYFGPGTRLTVL.

The V gene is TRBV29-1, the J gene TRBJ2-7; TRBD1 might be the D (5 bases). Trimming stripped 3 bases from V and 0 bases from J, with 12 bases between. Looked up from germline, CDR1 is SQVTM and CDR2 is ANQGSEA. The CDR3 loop spans 14 amino acids. The CDR3 is CSVEVETDSYEQYF. DNA for the CDR3: TGCAGCGTTGAGGTGGAGACAGACTCCTACGAGCAGTACTTC.

The chain has TRBV7-2 and TRBJ2-3; D possibly corresponds to TRBD1 (6 bases). Germline CDR1 reads SGHTA; CDR2 reads FQGNSA. The CDR3 has 17 amino acids. Trimming removed 5 bases at V and 0 bases at J, with 18 bases between. The DNA for the CDR3 is TGTGCCAGCAGCCTGGCAAGTGGGACACTTAGCACAGATACGCAGTATTTT. It yields the protein CASSLASGTLSTDTQYF. The full variable domain, its missing parts supplied by reference TRBV7-2 and TRBJ2-3, is GAGVSQSPSNKVTEKGKDVELRCDPISGHTALYWYRQSLGQGLEFLIYFQGNSAPDKSGLPSDRFSAERTGGSVSTLTIQRTQQEDSAVYLCASSLASGTLSTDTQYFGPGTRLTVL.